The T cell receptor (beta chain) described here comes from a study of technical replicates of blood from a few donors (dated by TCRdb to about 2017). This clone is a singleton in its sample. There is no known antigen for this receptor. Per-nucleotide qualities are absent, and no much larger clonotype sits a single base away. The junction shows trimming of 2 bases on V and 1 base on J, and the gene matches do not reach 1 base of it. The CDR3 sequence holds 14 residues, the cysteine and phenylalanine included. The entry retains the CDR3 DNA only, 42 bases that are in frame from base 1. The germline V gene specifies SGHDT as CDR1 and YYEEEE as CDR2. Receptor amplification or capture employed the immunoSEQ multiplex PCR assay. The immuneACCESS repertoire file appears here via TCRdb, limited to in-frame rearrangements. These files lack a portion of the clones; in checked studies, under half of the deficit traces to unresolved V genes, and the cause of the others is not known. The sample profile shows tens of thousands of clones; 75% to 85% of them were found once. The top ten clonotypes cover approximately 3.5% of the sample.

Sample: PBMCs. This TCR came from a human donor in good health. Some clones in this sample may be carry-over from other donors' samples. The rearrangement combines TRBV5-6 with TRBJ2-7; TRBD2 matches 9 bases in the middle. The DNA sequence is TGTGCCAGCAGCTTAACTAGCGGGTCCTACGAGCAGTACTTC. The translation is CASSLTSGSYEQYF.